Shown below are 17 T cell receptor beta chains from a single sample sequenced in a study of glioma-infiltrating T cells. Amplification of TCR alpha and beta CDR3 regions from RNA used iRepertoire nested multiplex PCR. In TCRdb, the multiplex PCR reads were re-called with MiXCR into one record per CDR3 protein. Of around 150,000 distinct CDR3 sequences in the sample, around 42% were seen once. The specimen sequenced was glioma tissue, nonneoplastic brain tissue, or PBMCs (not recorded which). The receptors here all came from a human donor with low-grade glioma or glioblastoma, undergoing nonglioma brain surgery, or in good health (not recorded which).

The J gene is TRBJ1-6, the V gene TRBV20-1; D not resolved. Trimming left V 5 bases short and J 0 bases short, with 11 bases between. CDR3 length: 15 amino acids. Germline V gene sequence: CDR1 DFQATT, CDR2 SNEGSKA (reference sequence). The CDR3 sequence is CSAPEPSSYNSPLHF. The CDR3 coding sequence is TGCAGTGCTCCAGAACCAAGCTCCTATAATTCACCCCTCCACTTT.

This clonotype was counted a single time. Relative to the germline gene, one junction end is altered; a read error may explain this. The chain has TRBV4-1 and TRBJ1-1, with no clear D. This CDR3 has 14 residues. Germline values: CDR1 MGHRA, CDR2 YSYEKL. The CDR3 here is CASSQATQNTGAFF. CDR3 nucleotide sequence: TGTGCCAGCAGCCAAGCAACCCAGAACACTGGAGCTTTCTTT.

V gene TRBV7-9 combines with J gene TRBJ2-7; possibly TRBD1 for D (7 bases). The germline V gene has CDR1 SEHNR and CDR2 FQNEAQ (reference sequence). Trimming removed 0 bases at V and 2 bases at J, with 17 bases between. The CDR3 runs to 17 residues. This CDR3 is CASSLAPTGRQPYEQYF. CDR3 nucleotide sequence: TGTGCCAGCAGCTTAGCACCGACAGGGAGGCAGCCCTACGAGCAGTACTTC.

This sequence joins TRBV19 and TRBJ1-2, with unresolved D. Germline-derived CDR1 and CDR2 are LNHDA and SQIVND (reference sequence). The V gene lost 2 bases and the J gene lost 7 bases, with 11 bases spanning the gap. The CDR3 has 13 amino acids. DNA for the CDR3: TGTGCCAGTAGTATAAGAGGGCCGGTTGGCTACACCTTC. Amino acids: CASSIRGPVGYTF.

The sample holds a few counts of this clonotype. The chain is built from TRBV6-6 and TRBJ1-2; D is unclear. The V and J ends lost 4 bases and 4 bases respectively, with 13 bases between them. Germline V gene lookup returns CDR1 MNHNY and CDR2 SVGAGI (reference sequence). The CDR3 covers 14 residues. In DNA, the CDR3 is TGTGCCAGCAGTTCCCGCTTCCCAACCTATGGCTACACCTTC. Its translation: CASSSRFPTYGYTF.

This clonotype has just a few counts. The rearrangement joins TRBV28 to TRBJ2-7, with D unclear. The V gene lost 3 bases and the J gene lost 3 bases, with 15 bases spanning the gap. This CDR3 contains 15 residues. The germline V gene has CDR1 MDHEN and CDR2 SYDVKM. This chain's CDR3 is CASSLGYTRRYEQYF. In DNA form, the CDR3 reads TGTGCCAGCAGTTTGGGCTATACTCGGCGCTACGAGCAGTACTTC. The whole variable domain, filled in from reference TRBV28 and TRBJ2-7, reads DVKVTQSSRYLVKRTGEKVFLECVQDMDHENMFWYRQDPGLGLRLIYFSYDVKMKEKGDIPEGYSVSREKKERFSLILESASTNQTSMYLCASSLGYTRRYEQYFGPGTRLTVT.

This clonotype occurred a few times. The chain combines TRBV20-1 with TRBJ1-2; 8 bases agree with TRBD1. With V trimmed by 8 bases and J by 4 bases, 12 bases remained unmatched. CDR1 and CDR2 from the germline V gene are DFQATT and SNEGSKA (reference sequence). CDR3 size: 14 residues. Here the CDR3 DNA reads TGCAGTACAAGGCCCTCAGGGGGCGGCTATGGCTACACCTTC. It yields the protein CSTRPSGGGYGYTF.

The chain uses TRBV7-2 and TRBJ1-2, with D perhaps TRBD1 (5 bases). Trimming pared 1 base from V and 7 bases from J, leaving 13 bases between. The CDR3 consists of 14 residues. Germline CDR1 reads SGHTA; CDR2 reads FQGNSA. The CDR3 nucleotides are TGTGCCAGCAGCTTAGAAAGGGGCCTGGCTGGCTACACCTTC. It specifies CASSLERGLAGYTF.

This clonotype was counted between two and nine times. The chain combines TRBV7-2 with TRBJ2-7; D is unresolved. CDR3 size: 14 residues. Trimming pared 0 bases from V and 2 bases from J, leaving 8 bases between. In germline, CDR1 is SGHTA, CDR2 FQGNSA. The CDR3 DNA reads as TGTGCCAGCAGCTTAGCCCCGATGACCTACGAGCAGTACTTC. Translating gives CASSLAPMTYEQYF.

The chain has TRBV10-3 and TRBJ1-5; D unclear. V dropped 0 bases and J dropped 4 bases, with 7 bases sitting between them. The CDR3 length is 14 residues. Germline CDR1 reads ENHRY; CDR2 reads SYGVKD. The chain's CDR3 is CAISESEGNQPQHF. Here the CDR3 DNA reads TGTGCCATCAGTGAGTCGGAGGGAAATCAGCCCCAGCATTTT.

V usage is TRBV27 and J usage is TRBJ2-7; 12 nucleotides match TRBD2. Germline V gene lookup returns CDR1 MNHEY and CDR2 SMNVEV (reference sequence). CDR3 length: 16 residues. The trim removed 5 bases at V and 2 bases at J, leaving 7 bases unmatched. CDR3: CASSPSSGRAPYEQYF. The DNA for the CDR3 is TGTGCCAGCAGTCCCTCTAGCGGGAGGGCCCCCTACGAGCAGTACTTC.

With regard to this clonotype: Mismatch with germline at one junction end may stem from a read error. The gene calls are TRBV6-5 and TRBJ2-7; D might be TRBD1 (6 bases). The CDR3 extends over 14 amino acids. CDR1 is MNHEY and CDR2 is SVGAGI in the germline V gene. CDR3 region: CASSLDRPIYEKYF. CDR3 nucleotides: TGTGCCAGCAGTTTGGACAGACCGATCTACGAGAAGTACTTC.

In this sample, this clonotype turned up many times. The rearrangement uses TRBV27 and TRBJ2-7; D is perhaps TRBD2 (5 bases). V lost 8 bases and J lost 5, with 10 bases in between. Germline V gene lookup returns CDR1 MNHEY and CDR2 SMNVEV (reference sequence). This CDR3 comprises 11 residues. CDR3 DNA: TGTGCCAGCCGGGTCGGGGACGAGCAGTACTTC. This codes for CASRVGDEQYF.

The chain combines TRBV4-3 with TRBJ1-2; maybe TRBD1 (5 bases). V was shortened by 5 bases and J by 6 bases, with 13 bases between the two germline ends. The CDR3 is 13 amino acids. Germline CDR1 LGHNA, CDR2 YSLEER. The CDR3 reads CASSLPGDDGYTF. CDR3 bases: TGCGCCAGCAGCTTGCCGGGGGATGATGGCTACACCTTC.

In its sample, this clonotype was seen a few times. The J gene is TRBJ1-1, the V gene TRBV4-3, with D perhaps TRBD1 (6 bases). This CDR3 region has 14 residues. The germline V gene has CDR1 LGHNA and CDR2 YSLEER. Trimming cost V 0 bases and J 8 bases, with 13 bases left between them. Here the CDR3 DNA reads TGCGCCAGCAGCCAAGATGGGAGGGGGGGCGAAGCTTTCTTT. This gives the protein CASSQDGRGGEAFF.

This clonotype has more than one count but fewer than ten. The chain recombines TRBV20-1 with TRBJ2-5, with 8 bases aligning to TRBD1. This CDR3 comprises 13 residues. The V segment lost 4 bases and the J segment 5 bases; nucleotides outside the gene matches: 6. Germline V gene data show CDR1 as DFQATT and CDR2 as SNEGSKA (reference sequence). CDR3 DNA: TGCAGTGCTACCGACAGGGGCATCGAGACCCAGTACTTC. Protein product: CSATDRGIETQYF.

This clonotype was observed a few times. This chain joins TRBV6-2 or TRBV6-3 and TRBJ2-1; 8 bases align to TRBD2. The J segment lost 2 bases and the V segment lost 2 bases, leaving 2 bases of the junction unmatched. This CDR3 contains 15 residues. The V gene's germline CDR1 is MNHEY and CDR2 SVGEGT. The CDR3 nucleotides read TGTGCCAGCAGTTACACGGGACTAGCCTACAATGAGCAGTTCTTC. Residues: CASSYTGLAYNEQFF.